The present T cell receptor (beta chain) was sequenced within a study of blood T cell repertoires in COVID-19. Study at large: The cDNA or gDNA used as material had been derived from T cells, B-cell-depleted T cells, or PBMCs.

As originally analysed: Amplifying reference gene primers gave estimates of nucleated cell counts. Repertoires were generated with immunoSEQ multiplex PCR, while TCRdb's copy carries only in-frame clones and drops some. The V and J calls and the clone size are those of that table, but D and trimming were determined from the DNA. The sample has some 350,000 clones, around 86% seen once; the top ten hold about 3%. The CDR3 is 17 amino acids. V lost 1 base to trimming and J lost 2 bases; unmatched junction nucleotides: 12. Germline V gives CDR1 GTSNPN, CDR2 SVGIG (reference sequence). This receptor was obtained from a human donor in a cohort sampled during active COVID-19. The V and J genes are TRBV30 and TRBJ2-3; 7 nucleotides align to TRBD2. Sequencing used peripheral blood. This CDR3 is CAWSDETKAGSTDTQYF. CDR3 DNA sequence: TGTGCCTGGAGTGACGAAACGAAAGCGGGGTCCACAGATACGCAGTATTTT.